The clone carrying this T cell receptor (beta chain) appeared a few times. Its antigen remains unknown. Unique molecular identifiers were used in preparing the TCRbeta library. MiXCR, run by TCRdb on the PCR reads, gives a single entry per CDR3 protein. The data show fewer than 700,000 distinct CDR3 sequences, over 10% seen once. These data belong to a study of T-cell reconstitution after alpha-beta-depleted transplantation in children. CDR3 length: 14 residues. Trimming shortened V by 4 bases and J by 8 bases, and 15 bases separated the two germline ends. CDR1 LGHNA and CDR2 YSLEER come from the germline V gene. General study results and limits: Recipient T cells and thymic progenitors that survived gave rise to the high TCRbeta diversity observed at day 60 in some patients.

The TCR was taken from a male patient younger than 18 who had a stem cell transplant for acute myeloid leukemia, so the T cells may come from the graft donor. V is TRBV4-3 and J is TRBJ2-1; perhaps D is TRBD1 or TRBD2 (5 bases each). The source material was PBMCs, mostly from graft donor cells, sampled 360 days after TCRalphabeta/CD19-depleted stem cell transplant. The chain's CDR3 is CASSPPGPRDEQFF. The CDR3 DNA reads TGCGCCAGCAGCCCCCCGGGACCCCGGGATGAGCAGTTCTTC.